The 8 T cell receptor beta chains given below trace back to one sample, sequenced in a study of T cells after yellow fever vaccination. One entry per CDR3 protein, called by TCRdb with MiXCR from the 5' RACE reads. The data show under 500,000 distinct CDR3 sequences, under 20% seen once. This sample comprised PBMCs, obtained before the yellow fever booster vaccination. These receptors were collected from a man aged 18-30 years who received the YFV17D yellow fever vaccine.

V and J are TRBV15 and TRBJ2-3, with 15 bases identical to TRBD2. Germline V gene lookup returns CDR1 LNHNV and CDR2 YYDKDF (reference sequence). V gave up 0 bases and J gave up 1 base; unmatched junction bases: 5. CDR3 length equals 19 residues. DNA for the CDR3: TGTGCCACCAGCAGAGATGGACTAGCGGGGGGGCCGGGCACAGATACGCAGTATTTT. Amino acids: CATSRDGLAGGPGTDTQYF.

Only a few counts were recorded for this clonotype. V gene TRBV7-2 combines with J gene TRBJ2-1; D may be TRBD1 (6 bases). CDR3 length: 16 residues. Trimming pared 2 bases from V and 7 bases from J, leaving 18 bases between. In germline, CDR1 is SGHTA, CDR2 FQGNSA. CDR3 DNA: TGTGCCAGCAGCTTATTGCCCGCAGGGGTGGGAAATGAGCAGTTCTTC. Translated, it gives CASSLLPAGVGNEQFF.

This clonotype was seen a few times. The J gene is TRBJ2-1, the V gene TRBV18; 14 nucleotides line up with TRBD2. This CDR3 spans 16 amino acids. Germline CDR1 reads KGHSH; CDR2 reads LQKENI. After removal of 1 base from V and 9 bases from J, the junction contained 5 bases not matched to a gene. The CDR3 DNA reads TGTGCCAGCTCACCACTGGGACTAGCGGGAGCGGGTGAGCAGTTCTTC. Amino acid sequence: CASSPLGLAGAGEQFF.

The chain has TRBV25-1 and TRBJ1-2; TRBD1 matches at 9 bases. With 4 bases clipped from V and 4 bases from J, the junction kept 4 bases outside the gene matches. CDR1 is MGHDK, CDR2 SYGVNS, per germline. The CDR3 spans 14 residues. The CDR3 here is CASSVTGGFYGYTF. The CDR3 DNA follows: TGTGCCAGCAGTGTAACAGGGGGCTTCTATGGCTACACCTTC.

The chain recombines TRBV7-2 with TRBJ1-4; D possibly corresponds to TRBD1 (5 bases). The CDR3 contains 14 residues. Germline V gives CDR1 SGHTA, CDR2 FQGNSA. Trimming took off 3 bases at V and 3 bases at J, with 8 bases between the two ends. CDR3 amino acids: CASSFGTANEKLFF. The CDR3 DNA is TGTGCCAGCAGCTTCGGGACGGCTAATGAAAAACTGTTTTTT.

The sample holds a few counts of this clonotype. This chain joins TRBV5-8 and TRBJ1-2; no firm D call. Trimming cost V 2 bases and J 4 bases, with 12 bases left between them. Per germline, CDR1 SGHTS and CDR2 YDEGEE. The CDR3 is made up of 14 amino acids. The chain's CDR3 is CASSLRGSPYGYTF. The CDR3 bases are TGTGCCAGCAGCTTACGGGGAAGCCCCTATGGCTACACCTTC.

The rearrangement uses TRBV7-9 and TRBJ2-2; D is tentatively TRBD1 or TRBD2 (5 bases each). The CDR3 extends over 16 amino acids. Per the germline V gene, CDR1 is SEHNR and CDR2 is FQNEAQ (reference sequence). The V and J ends lost 5 bases and 4 bases respectively, with 17 bases between them. The CDR3 here is CASSPPRDGATGELFF. CDR3 nucleotides: TGTGCCAGCAGCCCGCCCAGGGACGGGGCCACCGGGGAGCTGTTTTTT.

The gene calls are TRBV4-2 and TRBJ2-5, with D perhaps being TRBD1 or TRBD2 (6 bases each). CDR1 is LGHNA, CDR2 YNFKEQ, per germline. The CDR3 totals 17 residues. Trimming pared 4 bases from V and 4 bases from J, leaving 22 bases between. The CDR3 protein is CASSPGDHSGTPETQYF. CDR3 bases: TGTGCCAGCAGCCCGGGGGACCACAGTGGGACACCAGAGACCCAGTACTTC.